This T cell receptor beta chain emerged from a study of blood T cell repertoires in COVID-19. Overall study context: The samples span acute and convalescent COVID-19 from the United States, Italy and Spain. PBMCs, B-cell-depleted T cells, or T cells were the source of the cDNA or gDNA that made up the material.

As originally analysed: Quantification of nucleated cells was approximated via reference gene primer amplification. Profiled with immunoSEQ multiplex PCR; TCRdb holds only in-frame clones, not every one. V and J calls plus clone size are reproduced from that table; the DNA served to infer D and trimming. The sample lists approximately 300,000 clones; more than 85% were seen once. The CDR3 consists of 15 residues. The germline CDR1 and CDR2 sequences are MDHEN and SYDVKM. The V end was cut by 6 bases, the J end by 2 bases, with 17 bases between. What was sequenced was PBMCs or T cells enriched from blood (not recorded which). This rearrangement joins TRBV28 to TRBJ2-7; weak D call: TRBD2 (6 bases). This sequence was found in a woman aged 25 to 39 who had recovered from COVID-19. CDR3 residues: CASSLGGTLTYEQYF. CDR3 in DNA: TGTGCCAGCAGCTTAGGCGGGACCTTGACCTACGAGCAGTACTTC. Full variable domain (missing parts from reference TRBV28 and TRBJ2-7): DVKVTQSSRYLVKRTGEKVFLECVQDMDHENMFWYRQDPGLGLRLIYFSYDVKMKEKGDIPEGYSVSREKKERFSLILESASTNQTSMYLCASSLGGTLTYEQYFGPGTRLTVT.